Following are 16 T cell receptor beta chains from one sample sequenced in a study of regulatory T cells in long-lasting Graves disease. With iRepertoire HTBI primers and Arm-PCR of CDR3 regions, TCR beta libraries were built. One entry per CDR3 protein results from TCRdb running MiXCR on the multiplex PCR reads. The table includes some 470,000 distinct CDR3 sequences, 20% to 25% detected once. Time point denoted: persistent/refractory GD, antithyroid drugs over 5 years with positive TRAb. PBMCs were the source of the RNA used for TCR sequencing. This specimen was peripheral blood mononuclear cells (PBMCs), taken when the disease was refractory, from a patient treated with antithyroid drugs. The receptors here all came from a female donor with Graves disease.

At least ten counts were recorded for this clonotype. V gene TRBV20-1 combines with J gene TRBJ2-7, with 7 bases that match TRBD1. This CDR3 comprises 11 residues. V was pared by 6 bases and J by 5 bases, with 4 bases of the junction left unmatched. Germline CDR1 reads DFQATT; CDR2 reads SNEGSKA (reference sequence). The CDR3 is CSATQGDEQYF. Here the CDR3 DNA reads TGCAGTGCCACCCAGGGGGACGAGCAGTACTTC.

Written as DNA, the CDR3 is TGTGCCAGCAGCAGGGTCCAAGAGACCCAGTACTTC. It yields the protein CASSRVQETQYF. The V and J genes are TRBV6-1 and TRBJ2-5, with a tentative D call TRBD1 (5 bases). CDR3 size: 12 residues. Per germline, CDR1 MNHNS and CDR2 SASEGT. V was trimmed by 6 bases and J by 1 base, leaving 6 bases between them.

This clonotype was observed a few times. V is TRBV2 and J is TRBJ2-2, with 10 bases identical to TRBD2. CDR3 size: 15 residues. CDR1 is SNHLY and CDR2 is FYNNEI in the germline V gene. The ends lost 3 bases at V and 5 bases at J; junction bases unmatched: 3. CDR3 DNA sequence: TGTGCCAGCAGTGATACTAGCGGGACAACCGGGGAGCTGTTTTTT. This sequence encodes CASSDTSGTTGELFF.

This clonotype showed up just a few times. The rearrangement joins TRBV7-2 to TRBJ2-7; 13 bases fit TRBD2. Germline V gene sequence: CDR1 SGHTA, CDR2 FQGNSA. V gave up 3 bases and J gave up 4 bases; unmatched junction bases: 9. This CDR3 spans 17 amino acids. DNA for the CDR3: TGTGCCAGCAGCTTCCCCGGACTAGCGGGGGTCTCGTACGAGCAGTACTTC. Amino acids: CASSFPGLAGVSYEQYF.

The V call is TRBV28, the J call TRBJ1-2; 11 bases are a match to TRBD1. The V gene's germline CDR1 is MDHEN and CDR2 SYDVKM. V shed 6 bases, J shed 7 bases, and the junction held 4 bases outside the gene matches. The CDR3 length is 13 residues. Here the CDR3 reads CASRGTGGSGYTF. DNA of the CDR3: TGTGCCAGCAGAGGGACAGGGGGATCTGGCTACACCTTC.

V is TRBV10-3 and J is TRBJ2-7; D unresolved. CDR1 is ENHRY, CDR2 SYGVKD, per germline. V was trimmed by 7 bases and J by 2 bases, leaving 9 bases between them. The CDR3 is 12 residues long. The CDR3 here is CAITSQPYEQYF. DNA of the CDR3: TGTGCCATCACCTCACAACCCTACGAGCAGTACTTC.

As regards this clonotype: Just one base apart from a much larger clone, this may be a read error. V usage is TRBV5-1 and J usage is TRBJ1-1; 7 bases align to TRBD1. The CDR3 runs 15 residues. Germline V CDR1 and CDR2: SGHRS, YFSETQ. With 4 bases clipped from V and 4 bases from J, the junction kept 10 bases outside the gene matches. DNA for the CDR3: TGCGCCAGCAGCGCCACAGGGGCCCGGGGCACTGAAGCTTTCTTT. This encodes CASSATGARGTEAFF.

Here the CDR3 reads CASSLGEPAGFQETQYF. Written as DNA, the CDR3 is TGTGCCAGCAGCCTGGGGGAACCCGCGGGGTTCCAAGAGACCCAGTACTTC. The chain couples TRBV11-2 to TRBJ2-5; D perhaps matches TRBD2 (6 bases). There are 17 residues in the CDR3. The germline V gene has CDR1 SGHAT and CDR2 FQNNGV. Trimming pared 5 bases from V and 1 base from J, leaving 20 bases between. The whole variable domain, filled in from reference TRBV11-2 and TRBJ2-5, reads EAGVAQSPRYKIIEKRQSVAFWCNPISGHATLYWYQQILGQGPKLLIQFQNNGVVDDSQLPKDRFSAERLKGVDSTLKIQPAKLEDSAVYLCASSLGEPAGFQETQYFGPGTRLLVL.

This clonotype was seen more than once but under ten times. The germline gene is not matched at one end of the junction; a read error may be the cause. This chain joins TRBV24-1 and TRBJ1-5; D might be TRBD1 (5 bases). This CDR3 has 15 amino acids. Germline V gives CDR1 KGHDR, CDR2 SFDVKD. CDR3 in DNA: TGTGCCACCAGTGCGGCACGGGACGGCAATCACCCCCAGCATTTT. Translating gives CATSAARDGNHPQHF.

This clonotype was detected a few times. The CDR3 is CASSPSGGSYGYTF. The CDR3 bases are TGTGCCAGCAGCCCCAGCGGGGGCAGCTATGGCTACACCTTC. The genes are TRBV7-2 and TRBJ1-2, with D possibly being TRBD1 (6 bases). The CDR3 has 14 amino acids. The germline V and J ends were trimmed by 5 bases and 4 bases, with 14 bases remaining between them. Germline V gene lookup returns CDR1 SGHTA and CDR2 FQGNSA.

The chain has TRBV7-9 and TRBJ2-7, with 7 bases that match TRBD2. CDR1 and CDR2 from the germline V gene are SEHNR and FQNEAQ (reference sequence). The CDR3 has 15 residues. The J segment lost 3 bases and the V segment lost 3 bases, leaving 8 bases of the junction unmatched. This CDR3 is CASSFGGSDHYEQYF. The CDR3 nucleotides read TGTGCCAGCAGCTTCGGGGGGAGTGACCACTACGAGCAGTACTTC.

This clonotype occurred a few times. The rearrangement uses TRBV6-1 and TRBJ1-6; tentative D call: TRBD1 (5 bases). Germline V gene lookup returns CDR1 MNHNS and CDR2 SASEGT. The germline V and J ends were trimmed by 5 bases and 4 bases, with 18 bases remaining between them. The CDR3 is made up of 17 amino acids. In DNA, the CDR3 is TGTGCCAGCAGTCTAGAAGGGGTTGAAGCTTATAATTCACCCCTCCACTTT. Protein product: CASSLEGVEAYNSPLHF.

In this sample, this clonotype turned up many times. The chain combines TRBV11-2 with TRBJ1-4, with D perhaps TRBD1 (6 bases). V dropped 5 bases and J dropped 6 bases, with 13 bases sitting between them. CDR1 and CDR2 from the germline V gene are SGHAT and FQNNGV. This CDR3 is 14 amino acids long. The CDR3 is CASSEDRTDEKLFF. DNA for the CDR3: TGTGCCAGCAGCGAAGACAGGACTGATGAAAAACTGTTTTTT.

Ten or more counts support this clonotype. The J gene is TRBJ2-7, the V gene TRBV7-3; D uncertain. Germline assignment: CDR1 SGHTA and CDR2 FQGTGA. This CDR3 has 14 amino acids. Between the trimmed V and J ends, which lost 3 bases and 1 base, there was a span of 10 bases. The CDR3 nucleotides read TGTGCCAGCAGCTTTCGGCGGCTTTCCTACGAGCAGTACTTC. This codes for CASSFRRLSYEQYF. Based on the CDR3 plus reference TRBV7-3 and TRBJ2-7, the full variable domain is GAGVSQTPSNKVTEKGKYVELRCDPISGHTALYWYRQSLGQGPEFLIYFQGTGAADDSGLPNDRFFAVRPEGSVSTLKIQRTERGDSAVYLCASSFRRLSYEQYFGPGTRLTVT.

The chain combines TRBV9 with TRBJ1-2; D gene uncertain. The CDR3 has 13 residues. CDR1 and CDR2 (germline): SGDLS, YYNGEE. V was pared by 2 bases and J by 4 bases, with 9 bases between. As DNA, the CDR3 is TGTGCCAGCAGCGTTTTGGAGTCCTATGGCTACACCTTC. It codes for CASSVLESYGYTF.

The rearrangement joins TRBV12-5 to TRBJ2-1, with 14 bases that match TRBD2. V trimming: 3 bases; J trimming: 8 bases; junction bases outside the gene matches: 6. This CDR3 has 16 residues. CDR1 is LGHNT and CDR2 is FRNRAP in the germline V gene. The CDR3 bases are TGTGCTAGTGGTTTACGACTAGCGGGAGGGCCCCATGAGCAGTTCTTC. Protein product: CASGLRLAGGPHEQFF.